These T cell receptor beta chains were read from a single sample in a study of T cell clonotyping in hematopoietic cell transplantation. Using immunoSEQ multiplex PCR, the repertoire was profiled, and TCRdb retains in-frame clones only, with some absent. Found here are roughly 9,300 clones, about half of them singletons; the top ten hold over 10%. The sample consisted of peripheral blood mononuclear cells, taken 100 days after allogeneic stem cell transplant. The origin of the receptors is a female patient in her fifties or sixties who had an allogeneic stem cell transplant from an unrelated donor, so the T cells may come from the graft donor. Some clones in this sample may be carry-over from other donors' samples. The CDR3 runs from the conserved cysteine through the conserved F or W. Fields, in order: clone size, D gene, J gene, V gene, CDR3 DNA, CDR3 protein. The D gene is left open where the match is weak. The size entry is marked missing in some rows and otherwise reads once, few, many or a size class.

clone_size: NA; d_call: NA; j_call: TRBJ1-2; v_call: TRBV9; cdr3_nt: TGTGCCAGCAGCACTCAGGGGCGCTATGGCTACACCTTC; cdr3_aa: CASSTQGRYGYTF
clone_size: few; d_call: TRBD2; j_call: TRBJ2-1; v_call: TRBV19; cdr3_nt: TGTGCCAGTAGGATCCGGACTAGCGGGATTTATGAGCAGTTCTTC; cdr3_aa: CASRIRTSGIYEQFF
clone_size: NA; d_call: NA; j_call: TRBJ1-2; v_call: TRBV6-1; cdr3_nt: TGTGCCAGCAGTGCAGAGAGCTATGGCTACACCTTC; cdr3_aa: CASSAESYGYTF
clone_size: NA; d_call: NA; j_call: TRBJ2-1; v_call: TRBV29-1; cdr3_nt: TGCAGCGTTGAACACAATGAGCAGTTCTTC; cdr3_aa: CSVEHNEQFF
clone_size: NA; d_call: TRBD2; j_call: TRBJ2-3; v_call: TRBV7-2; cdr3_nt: TGTGCCAGCGGCTCTAGCGGGAGACCTTCCACAGATACGCAGTATTTT; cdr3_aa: CASGSSGRPSTDTQYF
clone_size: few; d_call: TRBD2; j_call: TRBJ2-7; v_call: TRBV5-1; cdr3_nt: TGCGCCAGCAGCTGGGGGACTAGCGGGACGTACTCCTACGAGCAGTACTTC; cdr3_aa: CASSWGTSGTYSYEQYF
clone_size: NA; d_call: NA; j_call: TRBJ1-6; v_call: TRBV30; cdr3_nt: TGTGCCTGGAGTGTCGTCTCCTCACCCCTCCACTTT; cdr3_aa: CAWSVVSSPLHF
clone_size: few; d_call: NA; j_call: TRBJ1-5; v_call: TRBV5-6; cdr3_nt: TGTGCCAGCAGCTTGGGGGCGGGCGGAGGCAATCAGCCCCAGCATTTT; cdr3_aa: CASSLGAGGGNQPQHF
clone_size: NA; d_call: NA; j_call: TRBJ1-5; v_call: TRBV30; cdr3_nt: TGTGCCTGGGGTAGCAATCAGCCCCAGCATTTT; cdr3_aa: CAWGSNQPQHF
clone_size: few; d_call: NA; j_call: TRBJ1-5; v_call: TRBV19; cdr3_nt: TGTGCCAGTAGTGAAGGGAATCAGCCCCAGCATTTT; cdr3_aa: CASSEGNQPQHF
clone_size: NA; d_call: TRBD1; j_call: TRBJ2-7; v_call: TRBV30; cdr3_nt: TGTGCCTGGAGTGGAGGGGGCGGCGAGCAGTACTTC; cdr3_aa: CAWSGGGGEQYF
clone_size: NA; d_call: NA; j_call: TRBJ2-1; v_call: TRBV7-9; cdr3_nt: TGTGCCAGCAGCTTCATCGACAATGAGCAGTTCTTC; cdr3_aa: CASSFIDNEQFF
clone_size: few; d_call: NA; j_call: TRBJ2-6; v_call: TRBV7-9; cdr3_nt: TGTGCCAGCCGGAAGGCCAACGTCCTGACTTTC; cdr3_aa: CASRKANVLTF
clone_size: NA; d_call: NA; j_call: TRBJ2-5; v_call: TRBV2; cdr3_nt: TGTGCCAGCATGGGGGAAGAGACCCAGTACTTC; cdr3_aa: CASMGEETQYF
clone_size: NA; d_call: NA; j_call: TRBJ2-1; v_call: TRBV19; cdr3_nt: TGTGCCAGTAGTATGCAGGGGCCCGACAATGAGCAGTTCTTC; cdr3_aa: CASSMQGPDNEQFF
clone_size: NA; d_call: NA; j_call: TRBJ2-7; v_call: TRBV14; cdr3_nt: TGTGCCAGCAGCCAAGTTCAGGGGGAGCAGTACTTC; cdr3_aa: CASSQVQGEQYF
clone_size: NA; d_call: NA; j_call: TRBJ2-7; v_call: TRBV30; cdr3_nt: TGTGCCTGGAGTCGGCGGGGTCCTGGCGAGCAGTACTTC; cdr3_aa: CAWSRRGPGEQYF
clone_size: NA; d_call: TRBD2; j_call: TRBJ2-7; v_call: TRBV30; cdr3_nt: TGTGCCTGGAGTGTATCTAGCGGGGGCTACGAGCAGTACTTC; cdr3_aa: CAWSVSSGGYEQYF
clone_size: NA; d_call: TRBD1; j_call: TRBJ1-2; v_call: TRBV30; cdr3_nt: TGTGCCCAGAACCGGGACAGCGGTCCTGGGGTTAACTATGGCTACACCTTC; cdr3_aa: CAQNRDSGPGVNYGYTF
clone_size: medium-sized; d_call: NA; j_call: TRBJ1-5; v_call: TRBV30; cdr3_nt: TGTGCCTGGAGCGGAGGGGGCAATCAGCCCCAGCATTTT; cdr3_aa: CAWSGGGNQPQHF